This T cell receptor (beta chain) was captured by sequencing in a study of beta chain features in type 1 diabetes. Study context: When patients were set against healthy donors, age, gender and cell yields were similar.

The entirety of the isolated RNA underwent reverse transcription, so expressed TCRB transcripts were sequenced. TCRdb's copy holds only in-frame clones and misses some; the assay was immunoSEQ multiplex PCR. Altogether approximately 170,000 clones are present, less than 9.5% being singletons, with the ten largest covering under 2.5%. This clone has a handful of counts. V shed 0 bases and J shed 2 bases, with 6 bases lying between them. CDR1 LGHNA and CDR2 YSLEER come from the germline V gene. The CDR3 sequence is 14 residues long. The V and J genes are TRBV4-3 and TRBJ2-3; D gene unclear. Sequencing was done on a sample of central memory CD4+ T cells from blood. The TCR sequence derives from a woman aged 18-35 years in good health. DNA of the CDR3: TGCGCCAGCAGCCAAGATAGCTTCACAGATACGCAGTATTTT. Residues: CASSQDSFTDTQYF.